This paragraph reports one TCR beta chain. This clonotype was seen more than once but under ten times. The antigen this receptor binds is unknown. No per-base quality is available; no much larger clone lies one base away. The library was obtained by RT-PCR. Data came from a NextSeq 550. TCRdb reanalyzed the raw reads on its own, using fastp at Q25 for trimming and MiXCR for clone calling, and kept in-frame beta chains. CDR3 protein sequences are deduplicated, and each keeps its most common genes and DNA. The sample table lists roughly 940,000 distinct CDR3 sequences, 18% of them with a count of one. Clones ranked in the top ten supply 6% of the sample. The data were obtained in a study of patients and donors after allogeneic stem cell transplantation (dated by TCRdb to the early 2020s). The CDR3, from cysteine to phenylalanine, totals 13 residues. The CDR3 DNA has 39 bases and is translated from base 1. In the germline V gene (reference sequence), CDR1 corresponds to LNHDA and CDR2 to SQIVND. V loses 1 base, J loses 7 bases, and the germline ends lie 10 bases apart.

This clonotype originated in a human donor who was either an allogeneic HSCT recipient or a stem cell or donor lymphocyte infusion donor (not recorded which). It is not recorded whose cells these are; they may come from a transplant donor. The chain is encoded by TRBV19 joined to TRBJ1-1; a confident D gene designation cannot be given. The sample consisted of blood, either unsorted or a sorted T cell fraction (not recorded which). The CDR3 reads CASSIGGDVEAFF. The DNA sequence is as follows: TGTGCCAGTAGTATAGGGGGAGACGTTGAAGCTTTCTTT.